This T cell receptor beta chain was retrieved from a study of T cells in women clearing cervical HPV infection. Study at large: Donors had HPV16-related CIN3 or worse; 2 had invasive cancer.

On this clone: Its antigen remains unknown. The read halts 3 residues ahead of the CDR3 end, with the missing end drawn from the germline J gene.

Study-wide findings and caveats: Repertoire richness, not evenness, was significantly elevated in CIN3+ cases versus controls.

Cervical HPV DNA detected by MY09/MY11 PCR, typed by dot-blot. Libraries were prepared by immunoSEQ multiplex PCR; TCRdb keeps only in-frame clonotypes and omits some of them. Its table lists 30,000 to 35,000 clones. Trimming stripped 6 bases from V and 1 base from J, with 10 bases between. This CDR3 has 12 residues. Germline lookup yields CDR1 SQVTM and CDR2 ANQGSEA. The clonotype was recovered from a woman aged 18-69 years with a cervical HPV16 infection that either progressed to CIN3+ or cleared (not recorded which). The sample comprised blood buffy coat. The chain combines TRBV29-1 with TRBJ2-7; D gene uncertain. The CDR3 here is CSVGIPSYEQYF. The sequenced CDR3 bases are TGCAGCGTCGGTATCCCGTCCTACGAG.